This T cell receptor (beta chain) was identified in a study of cytomegalovirus exposure and HLA in healthy donors (dated 2017 in TCRdb). Study-wide context: In an earlier analysis of fewer than 750 of the donors, roughly 300 Gb of sequence data and 90 million to 120 million unique TCR beta sequences from about 190 million T cells were reported. Around 320 gigabases of sequencing data and tens of millions of unique TCR sequences were included in an early release covering about 700 HLA-typed donors. Of the roughly 430 genotyped donors, about 80% fell in the genetic ancestry cluster associated with self-reported Caucasian donors. The aim of the study was to test whether cataloging public T cell receptors could identify signatures of past pathogen exposure. Using immunosequencing, the study profiled T cell repertoires from 550 to 750 subjects and related those repertoires to cytomegalovirus serostatus. Along with the roughly 700-subject first cohort, a separate validation cohort of around 110 different subjects was used. The study combined high-throughput TCR immunosequencing, statistical association of individual TCRs with disease status, and machine learning to predict cytomegalovirus infection status. A later analysis re-analyzed previously published TCR beta repertoires from 666 donors and added high-resolution HLA genotyping to study TCR occurrence patterns. Rather than drawing on any new phenotypic data, the later analysis identified candidate immune exposures from TCR beta sequences and the way those sequences occurred across donors. An earlier analysis of 587 of the donors used high-throughput TCR beta sequencing to judge whether each TCR beta V gene segment behaved as functional or pseudogenic. Donor age, sex, ethnicity and CMV serostatus were compiled alongside the repertoire data. Genome-wide SNP genotypes for about 65% of the roughly 670 donors were used in a later genetic analysis, which treated that subset as a discovery cohort. Every repertoire in the discovery cohort had been generated on one and the same sequencing platform. HLA typing covered class I and class II loci at four-digit resolution. Typing coverage varied by locus: roughly 620-640 donors for A, B, C, DRB1 and DQB1; 522 for DQA1; about 570 for DPA1; around 490 for DPB1. A handful of DR-DQ haplotypes were handled as single units for association and clustering because linkage in the cohort was strong. Among over 350 genotyped donors of the cohort, an average of around 240,000 unique TCR beta nucleotide sequences were sequenced per donor, around 20% of them non-productive.

CDR1 and CDR2 (SEHNR, FQNEAQ) derive from the germline V gene (reference sequence). V is cut by 2 bases and J by 6 bases, and the space between the germline ends is 8 bases. From cysteine to phenylalanine, the CDR3 is 12 amino acids long. Only the CDR3 part of the read is kept: 36 bases, read in frame from the first base. Receptors were amplified or captured by the immunoSEQ multiplex PCR assay. For the multiplex PCR, a mixture combining 60 forward primers for TCR Vbeta segments and 13 reverse primers for TCR Jbeta segments was used. The CDR3 region of rearranged TCR beta genes was amplified from genomic DNA with a multiplex PCR assay. The Illumina HiSeq System was used to sequence the amplified TCR beta libraries as 87-base-pair reads. The study's processing was this. A later analysis tallied tens of millions of unique TCR beta chains across the 650 to 750 repertoires, and some 12 million of those chains were shared by two or more donors. Raw reads were error-corrected and collapsed into unique sequences with a nearest-neighbor algorithm that merged closely related sequences to remove PCR and sequencing errors. Alignment of CDR3 sequences to IMGT reference sequences was used to assign V, D and J gene segments. For a sequence to be retained, a match of at least six nucleotides to both a V gene segment and a J gene segment was required. Rearrangements were classified as productive when the CDR3 lacked stop codons and remained in frame with V and J, and all other rearrangements were classified as non-productive. CDR3 was defined by IMGT convention, running from the second conserved V-encoded cysteine to the conserved J-encoded phenylalanine. The earlier analysis of about 610 of the donors excluded any sequence lacking an unambiguous match to a single V gene segment. In an earlier analysis of approximately 590 of the donors, a V segment was called functional when productive rearrangements were above 56.7%, and segregating when the standard deviation between donors exceeded 5%. A statistical classification framework was built to diagnose cytomegalovirus status from the catalog of TCR beta chain sequences. In a later analysis, TCR nucleotide sequences were compared against IMGT/GENE-DB human TR gene sequences so that V and J genes could be assigned. The TCRdist pipeline was used in a later analysis to assign CDR3 sequences and most-parsimonious VDJ recombination scenarios. In a later analysis, each TCR beta chain was defined by its CDR3 amino acid sequence together with its V-gene family, and reads without a unique V-gene family were excluded. In a later analysis, 450 to 600 highly shared, low-generation-probability nucleotide sequences were removed to address suspected cross-contamination and a sequencing artifact. A later analysis calculated a clonal expansion index for each public chain from normalized within-repertoire ranks of inferred template counts. A later analysis computed generation probabilities with a VDJ recombination model fitted to out-of-frame rearrangements, and checked the results against IGoR. In a later analysis, TCR-TCR, TCR-HLA and TCR-CMV co-occurrence was scored with hypergeometric tests, and a repertoire-size bias correction was applied to TCR pairs. In a later analysis, false discovery rates were estimated by permuting HLA or CMV assignments 20 times. In a later analysis, co-occurring TCRs were grouped using DBSCAN, with TCRdist sequence similarity added in when clustering inside HLA-allele-positive subsets. Repertoires with fewer than 30,000 or more than 120,000 public chains were left out of co-occurrence clustering, as were five repertoires with anomalous nucleotide sharing. The table was pulled from immuneACCESS by TCRdb, which kept in-frame rearrangements only. Such tables lose some clones; where checked, under half of the loss comes from unresolved V genes, and the rest has no known cause. V and J calls and clone size come straight from that table; D and trimming were deduced from the DNA. The sample contains over 85,000 clones, roughly four fifths of them found a single time. The ten biggest clones cover over 3% of the sample.

The cohort was made up of 500 to 850 healthy bone marrow donors. Cohort members were all nominally healthy when sampled, although unrecorded immune exposures were likely present. The donor tested CMV seronegative and was one of the 352 seronegative cohort members. Every donor gave a peripheral blood sample, and the peripheral blood mononuclear cells from that sample were used for TCR beta sequencing. Genomic DNA extraction from the blood cell samples was performed with the Qiagen DNeasy Blood Extraction Kit. Overall study results and their limits: The cohort was sequenced for TCR beta chains only, and without alpha or paired-chain data the features that could be detected were limited. Roughly uniform sequencing depth across donors was assumed in presence/absence analyses, although this assumption may not hold. A later analysis found that most CMV-associated TCR beta chains appeared HLA-restricted, with HLA associations seemingly driven largely by CMV exposure. A further reported finding was that TCR beta sequences accurately predicted the HLA-A and HLA-B alleles for most subjects in the first cohort. In a later analysis, TCR association rates were found to vary across HLA loci, with the most associated TCRs seen for DRB1 alleles and the fewest for HLA-C alleles. In a later analysis, 15,000 to 20,000 TCR beta sequences were associated with specific HLA alleles at a false discovery rate of 0.05. A later analysis reported that several top co-occurrence clusters appeared linked to parvovirus B19, influenza, CMV and Epstein-Barr virus. The study listed approximately 150 TCR beta chains as associated with cytomegalovirus. V-gene and J-gene trimming of TCR beta chains was associated with a missense DCLRE1C variant in a later genetic analysis, and the association was replicated in an independent cohort. A cluster of highly shared sequence variants was judged likely to be a technical artifact of the sequencing pipeline. According to the authors, the approach could potentially be generalized to other disease states and immunological phenotypes. Broadly in line with IMGT annotations, most TCR beta V segments showed up in productive rearrangements about 87% or about 30% of the time in an earlier analysis of approximately 640 of the donors. In a later analysis, HLA-associated TCR beta chains showed more clonal expansion and lower generation probabilities than non-associated chains that were equally common. In both the original and validation cohorts, the classifier was reported to diagnose cytomegalovirus status with high specificity and sensitivity. Some IMGT-functional V segments, including TRBV6-2 and TRBV6-3, could not be distinguished by the 87-base-pair reads and were therefore excluded. Linkage disequilibrium might explain the correlated functional status among segregating V segments, but an unknown experimental factor could not be ruled out. Strong co-occurrence of HLA alleles, especially DR and DQ, made assigning TCR associations to individual alleles difficult. CMV serostatus was the only immune exposure information available for the cohort. Most TCR sequences were observed very rarely across donors, whereas some public TCRs were present in many individuals. Because counts were too low, roughly 18 rarely observed V segments, including chromosome 9 orphons, were left out of the earlier analysis of about 500 of the donors. In vitro tests confirmed that three of the cytomegalovirus-associated TCR beta chains recognize cytomegalovirus antigens. Because HLA typing was unavailable for some donors at each locus, only the typed subset was used in association tests. According to a later genetic analysis, donors in an Asian-associated ancestry cluster had fewer N-insertions in productive TCRs than the approximately 650-donor mean.

With respect to this clone: Its recognized antigen is unknown. Qualities for individual bases were not recorded, and no much larger clone is one base off.

The sequence was collected from a man aged 35-49 years in good health and CMV-seronegative. The specimen was PBMCs. This chain joins TRBV7-9 to TRBJ2-7; the D gene is perhaps TRBD1, from 5 matching bases. CDR3 protein: CASSLRQLEQYF. The DNA sequence reads TGTGCCAGCAGCTTACGACAGCTCGAGCAGTACTTC.